The 22 T cell receptor beta chains below were found in one sample sequenced in a study of blood T cell repertoires in COVID-19. Profiling relied on immunoSEQ multiplex PCR, and the TCRdb table lists in-frame clones only, not all of them. The sample has some 190,000 clones, around 84% seen once. Sequenced material: PBMCs or T cells enriched from blood (not recorded which). The source of these receptors is a woman aged 25 to 45 who had been exposed to COVID-19.

The chain joins TRBV29-1 to TRBJ2-7; D possibly corresponds to TRBD2 (5 bases). The CDR3 runs to 13 residues. Germline loops: CDR1 SQVTM, CDR2 ANQGSEA. V lost 2 bases and J lost 4, with 12 bases in between. The CDR3 loop reads CSVESSSGYEQYF. CDR3 sequence (DNA): TGCAGCGTTGAATCGTCCTCGGGATACGAGCAGTACTTC.

This sequence joins TRBV19 and TRBJ2-7; 7 nucleotides match TRBD1. Germline lookup yields CDR1 LNHDA and CDR2 SQIVND (reference sequence). CDR3 length equals 14 residues. The V gene end was trimmed by 3 bases and the J gene end by 1 base; junction bases not matched to a gene: 3. The CDR3 is CASSIGTESYEQYF. CDR3 DNA sequence: TGTGCCAGTAGTATCGGGACAGAGTCCTACGAGCAGTACTTC.

The chain employs TRBV27 and TRBJ1-6; the match to TRBD1 covers 7 bases. V was clipped by 5 bases and J by 10 bases; unmatched bases: 8. The germline CDR1 and CDR2 sequences are MNHEY and SMNVEV (reference sequence). The CDR3 spans 14 residues. The CDR3 DNA reads as TGTGCCAGCAGTCTCGACAGGGCCCCGTCACCCCTCCACTTT. It is translated as CASSLDRAPSPLHF.

The chain has TRBV5-1 and TRBJ2-3; 12 nucleotides align to TRBD2. CDR1 and CDR2 from the germline V gene are SGHRS and YFSETQ. The length of the CDR3 is 16 residues. With V trimmed by 3 bases and J by 4 bases, 6 bases remained unmatched. The CDR3 region is CASSSLAGGPPDTQYF. CDR3 sequence (DNA): TGCGCCAGCAGCTCCCTAGCGGGGGGGCCCCCAGATACGCAGTATTTT.

The chain combines TRBV15 with TRBJ2-3; TRBD2 might be the D (6 bases). The V end lost 2 bases, the J end lost 4 bases, and 10 bases lay between the germline ends. CDR3 length equals 14 residues. The V gene's germline CDR1 is LNHNV and CDR2 YYDKDF (reference sequence). CDR3 sequence (DNA): TGTGCCACCAGCAGACCCCGGGACTCAGATACGCAGTATTTT. This translates into CATSRPRDSDTQYF. Looking up the rest from reference TRBV15 and TRBJ2-3 gives the full variable domain: DAMVIQNPRYQVTQFGKPVTLSCSQTLNHNVMYWYQQKSSQAPKLLFHYYDKDFNNEADTPDNFQSRRPNTSFCFLDIRSPGLGDTAMYLCATSRPRDSDTQYFGPGTRLTVL.

The V call is TRBV19, the J call TRBJ1-1, with D possibly TRBD1 on 6 matching bases. CDR1 is LNHDA and CDR2 is SQIVND in the germline V gene (reference sequence). The V and J ends lost 7 bases and 2 bases respectively, with 26 bases between them. This CDR3 is built from 18 residues. The CDR3, as DNA: TGTGCCAGTATACAAAAGGGGGAAAAAGCCCTAAGAAACACTGAAGCTTTCTTT. Amino acid sequence: CASIQKGEKALRNTEAFF.

This clone showed up just a few times. This chain joins TRBV6-6 and TRBJ1-2; 9 positions agree with TRBD1. Germline V CDR1 and CDR2: MNHNY, SVGAGI (reference sequence). V was pared by 0 bases and J by 4 bases, with 3 bases of the junction left unmatched. This CDR3 is built from 15 residues. The DNA for the CDR3 is TGTGCCAGCAGTTACTCGGGACAGGGAGGCTATGGCTACACCTTC. It codes for CASSYSGQGGYGYTF.

The chain carries TRBV10-3 and TRBJ2-4, with 12 nucleotides matching TRBD2. The length of the CDR3 is 18 residues. CDR1 is ENHRY and CDR2 is SYGVKD in the germline V gene. After removal of 5 bases from V and 1 base from J, the junction contained 9 bases not matched to a gene. The CDR3 loop is CAISSPSGGAYAKNIQYF. The DNA for the CDR3 is TGTGCCATCAGTTCCCCTAGCGGGGGGGCATACGCCAAAAACATTCAGTACTTC.

The chain joins TRBV5-1 to TRBJ1-5; 8 bases are shared with TRBD1. CDR1 and CDR2 (germline): SGHRS, YFSETQ. The CDR3 runs 14 residues. The V gene end was trimmed by 4 bases and the J gene end by 9 bases; junction bases not matched to a gene: 9. CDR3 bases: TGCGCCAGCAGCGCAACAGGGGGGGCAGGGCCCCAGCATTTT. Residues: CASSATGGAGPQHF.

The chain is built from TRBV7-9 and TRBJ2-7; D is uncertain. The CDR3 contains 15 residues. V was pared by 1 base and J by 2 bases, with 12 bases between. The germline V gene has CDR1 SEHNR and CDR2 FQNEAQ (reference sequence). CDR3 protein: CASSLVATPTYEQYF. As DNA, the CDR3 is TGTGCCAGCAGCTTAGTTGCGACACCTACCTACGAGCAGTACTTC. The full variable domain, in which reference TRBV7-9 and TRBJ2-7 provide the parts outside the CDR3, is DTGVSQNPRHKITKRGQNVTFRCDPISEHNRLYWYRQTLGQGPEFLTYFQNEAQLEKSRLLSDRFSAERPKGSFSTLEIQRTEQGDSAMYLCASSLVATPTYEQYFGPGTRLTVT.

On this clone: Sequence at one end of the junction differs from germline and may be a read error. This chain connects TRBV2 to TRBJ2-2, with D possibly TRBD1 on 6 matching bases. Germline V gene sequence: CDR1 SNHLY, CDR2 FYNNEI. The length of the CDR3 is 14 residues. CDR3 sequence: CAGSKDRLSGELFF. The CDR3 bases are TGTGCCGGCAGTAAGGACAGATTATCCGGGGAGCTGTTTTTT.

V is TRBV4-1 and J is TRBJ2-7; D call uncertain. The V end lost 0 bases, the J end lost 2 bases, and 14 bases lay between the germline ends. The germline gives CDR1 MGHRA, CDR2 YSYEKL. This CDR3 spans 16 amino acids. The CDR3 DNA reads as TGCGCCAGCAGCCAAGATTCGGTAAAGCCGCCCTACGAGCAGTACTTC. Amino acids: CASSQDSVKPPYEQYF.

The sample holds a few counts of this clone. The chain links TRBV6-5 to TRBJ2-2; D not resolved. Germline CDR1 reads MNHEY; CDR2 reads SVGAGI. The CDR3 sequence is 14 residues long. CDR3 DNA sequence: TGTGAGACCAGGTCCCGACCGAACACCGGGGAGCTGTTTTTT. Translation: CETRSRPNTGELFF.

V usage is TRBV2 and J usage is TRBJ1-6; a weak D match, TRBD1 (6 bases). Trimming took off 10 bases at V and 9 bases at J, with 19 bases between the two ends. CDR1 and CDR2 from the germline V gene are SNHLY and FYNNEI. The CDR3 has 14 amino acids. The CDR3 coding sequence is TGTGCCACCCGTACAGGGTTTCTCGGTTCACCCCTCCACTTT. It encodes CATRTGFLGSPLHF. The variable domain in full, with the rest retrieved from reference TRBV2 and TRBJ1-6, is EPEVTQTPSHQVTQMGQEVILRCVPISNHLYFYWYRQILGQKVEFLVSFYNNEISEKSEIFDDQFSVERPDGSNFTLKIRSTKLEDSAMYFCATRTGFLGSPLHFGNGTRLTVT.

This rearrangement joins TRBV6-2 or TRBV6-3 to TRBJ1-5; the D gene is possibly TRBD1 (6 bases). With 0 bases removed from V and 3 bases from J, the gap between germline ends came to 12 bases. The CDR3 loop spans 16 amino acids. Germline CDR1 and CDR2: MNHEY and SVGEGT. The chain's CDR3 is CASSYSRGADNQPQHF. For the CDR3, the DNA is TGTGCCAGCAGTTACTCGCGGGGGGCGGACAATCAGCCCCAGCATTTT.

The V call is TRBV2, the J call TRBJ1-2; 9 positions agree with TRBD1. J was trimmed by 6 bases and V by 6 bases; bases with no gene match: 5. This CDR3 has 13 residues. Germline CDR1 SNHLY, CDR2 FYNNEI. The CDR3 loop reads CASRPTGGDGYTF. The CDR3 coding sequence is TGTGCCAGCAGACCAACAGGGGGCGATGGCTACACCTTC.

The chain couples TRBV19 to TRBJ1-1; TRBD1 is a possible D gene (5 bases). Germline-derived CDR1 and CDR2 are LNHDA and SQIVND (reference sequence). V was clipped by 3 bases and J by 7 bases, with 9 bases between them. The CDR3 is 12 amino acids. CDR3: CASSMGGGEAFF. DNA for the CDR3: TGTGCCAGTAGTATGGGGGGGGGTGAAGCTTTCTTT. Combining the CDR3 with reference TRBV19 and TRBJ1-1 gives the whole variable domain DGGITQSPKYLFRKEGQNVTLSCEQNLNHDAMYWYRQDPGQGLRLIYYSQIVNDFQKGDIAEGYSVSREKKESFPLTVTSAQKNPTAFYLCASSMGGGEAFFGQGTRLTVV.

The chain joins TRBV28 to TRBJ1-5; D not resolved. The CDR3 spans 15 residues. Germline values: CDR1 MDHEN, CDR2 SYDVKM. The ends were cut back, 3 bases at V and 5 bases at J, with 14 bases in the middle. The chain's CDR3 is CASSLILRSYQPQHF. The CDR3 DNA is TGTGCCAGCAGTTTGATCCTGCGGAGCTATCAGCCCCAGCATTTT.

The rearrangement links TRBV3-1 (or the pseudogene TRBV3-2) to TRBJ2-7, with unresolved D. This CDR3 has 13 residues. Germline CDR1 is LGHDT and CDR2 is YNNKEL (reference sequence). V lost 0 bases, J lost 4 bases, and 7 bases lay in between. The DNA of the CDR3 is TGTGCCAGCAGCCAAGATCGACATTACGAGCAGTACTTC. Amino acids: CASSQDRHYEQYF.

V and J are TRBV6-2 or TRBV6-3 and TRBJ1-2, with unresolved D. V was clipped by 6 bases and J by 2 bases, with 10 bases between them. CDR1 MNHEY and CDR2 SVGEGT come from the germline V gene. This CDR3 is 13 amino acids long. The CDR3 DNA sequence: TGTGCCAGCAGCATATCTAGGAACTATGGCTACACCTTC. Its translation is CASSISRNYGYTF.

The chain joins TRBV9 to TRBJ2-1, with TRBD2 matching 10 bases. CDR3 size: 15 residues. From germline, CDR1 is SGDLS and CDR2 YYNGEE. The V segment lost 0 bases and the J segment 9 bases; nucleotides outside the gene matches: 6. CDR3 nucleotide sequence: TGTGCCAGCAGCGTAGTTAGCGGGGGGATAGGTGAGCAGTTCTTC. It translates to CASSVVSGGIGEQFF.

This chain's CDR3 is CSASSGGGNSPLHF. CDR3 bases: TGCAGTGCTAGTTCAGGGGGTGGTAATTCACCCCTCCACTTT. The chain combines TRBV20-1 with TRBJ1-6; 7 positions agree with TRBD1. Trimming cost V 3 bases and J 6 bases; bases outside gene matches: 5. The CDR3 consists of 14 residues. Germline CDR1 reads DFQATT; CDR2 reads SNEGSKA (reference sequence).